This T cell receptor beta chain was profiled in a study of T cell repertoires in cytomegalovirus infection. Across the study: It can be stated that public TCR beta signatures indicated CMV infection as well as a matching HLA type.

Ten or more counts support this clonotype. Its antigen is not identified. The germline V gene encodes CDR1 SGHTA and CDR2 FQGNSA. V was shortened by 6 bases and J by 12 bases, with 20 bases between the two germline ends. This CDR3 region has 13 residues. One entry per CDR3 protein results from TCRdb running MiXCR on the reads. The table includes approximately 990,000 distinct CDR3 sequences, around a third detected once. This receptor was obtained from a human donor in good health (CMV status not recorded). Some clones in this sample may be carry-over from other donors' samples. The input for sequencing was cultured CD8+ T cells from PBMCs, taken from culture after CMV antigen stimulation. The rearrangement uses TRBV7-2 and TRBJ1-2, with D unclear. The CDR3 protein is CASSPGGHQRHTF. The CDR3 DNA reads TGTGCCAGCAGTCCCGGAGGGCACCAACGCCACACCTTC.